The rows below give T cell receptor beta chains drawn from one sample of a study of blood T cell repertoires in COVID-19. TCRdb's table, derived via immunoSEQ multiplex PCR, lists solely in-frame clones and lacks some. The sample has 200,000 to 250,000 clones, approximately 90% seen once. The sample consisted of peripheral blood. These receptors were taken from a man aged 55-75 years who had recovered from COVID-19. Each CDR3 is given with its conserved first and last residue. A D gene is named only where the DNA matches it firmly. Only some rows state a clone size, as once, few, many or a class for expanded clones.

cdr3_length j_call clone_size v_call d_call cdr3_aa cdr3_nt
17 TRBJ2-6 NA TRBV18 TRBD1 CASSLGQGGSGANVLTF TGTGCCAGCTCACTCGGACAGGGGGGCTCTGGGGCCAACGTCCTGACTTTC
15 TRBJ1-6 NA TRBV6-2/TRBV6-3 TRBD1 CASSYGTEFASPLHF TGTGCCAGCAGTTACGGGACAGAATTTGCTTCACCCCTCCACTTT
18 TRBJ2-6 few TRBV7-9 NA CASSPLRQATSGANVLTF TGTGCCAGCAGCCCCCTAAGACAGGCTACCTCTGGGGCCAACGTCCTGACTTTC
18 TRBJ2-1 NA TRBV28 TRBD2 CASSSVAGGIGGMNEQFF TGTGCCAGCAGTTCGGTAGCGGGAGGGATTGGGGGTATGAATGAGCAGTTCTTC
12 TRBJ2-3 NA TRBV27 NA CASSLGFGSQYF TGTGCCAGCAGTTTAGGTTTCGGGTCGCAGTATTTT
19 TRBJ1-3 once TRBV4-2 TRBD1 CASSQFSGQLGGIGNTIYF TGTGCCAGCAGCCAATTCTCGGGACAGCTTGGGGGAATTGGAAACACCATATATTTT
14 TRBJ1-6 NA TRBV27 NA CASAQISYNSPLHF TGTGCCAGCGCCCAGATATCCTATAATTCACCCCTCCACTTT
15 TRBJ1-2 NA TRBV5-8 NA CASSLERTAAYGYTF TGTGCCAGCAGCTTGGAACGGACAGCCGCATATGGCTACACCTTC
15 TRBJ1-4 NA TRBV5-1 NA CASSSGAGANEKLFF TGCGCCAGCAGTTCAGGGGCTGGGGCTAATGAAAAACTGTTTTTT
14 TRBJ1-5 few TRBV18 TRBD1 CASSPGQGYQPQHF TGTGCCAGCTCACCGGGACAGGGGTATCAGCCCCAGCATTTT
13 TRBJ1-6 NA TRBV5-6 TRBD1 CASSWDRDSPLHF TGTGCCAGCAGTTGGGACAGGGATTCACCCCTCCACTTT
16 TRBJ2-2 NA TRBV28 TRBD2 CATTMGLAGKIGELFF TGTGCCACCACAATGGGACTAGCGGGAAAGATCGGGGAGCTGTTTTTT
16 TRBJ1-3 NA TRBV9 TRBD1 CASSVASQGAGNTIYF TGTGCCAGCAGCGTAGCCTCTCAGGGGGCTGGAAACACCATATATTTT
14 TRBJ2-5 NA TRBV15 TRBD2 CATMKRDYTETQYF TGTGCCACCATGAAGCGGGATTATACGGAGACCCAGTACTTC
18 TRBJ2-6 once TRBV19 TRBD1 CASSVRQGTNSGANVLTF TGTGCCAGTAGCGTAAGACAGGGCACAAACTCTGGGGCCAACGTCCTGACTTTC
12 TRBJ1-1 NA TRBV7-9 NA CASAEQNTEAFF TGTGCCAGCGCTGAGCAGAACACTGAAGCTTTCTTT
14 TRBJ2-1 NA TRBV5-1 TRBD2 CASSYSGGGGEQFF TGCGCCAGCAGTTATTCCGGCGGGGGAGGTGAGCAGTTCTTC
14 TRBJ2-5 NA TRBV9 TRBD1 CASSVRGQQETQYF TGTGCCAGCAGCGTTCGGGGACAGCAAGAGACCCAGTACTTC
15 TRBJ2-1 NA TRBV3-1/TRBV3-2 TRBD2 CASSQTSGVYNEQFF TGTGCCAGCAGCCAGACTAGCGGGGTTTACAATGAGCAGTTCTTC
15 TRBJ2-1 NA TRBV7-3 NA CASSQDSNSYNEQFF TGTGCCAGCAGCCAAGACAGTAACTCCTACAATGAGCAGTTCTTC
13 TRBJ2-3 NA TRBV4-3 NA CASSQDGGGTQYF TGCGCCAGCAGCCAAGATGGGGGAGGTACGCAGTATTTT
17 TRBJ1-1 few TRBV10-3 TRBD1 CAISERKTGVRNTEAFF TGTGCCATCAGTGAGCGGAAGACAGGGGTACGGAACACTGAAGCTTTCTTT
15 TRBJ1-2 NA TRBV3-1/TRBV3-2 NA CASSQDQAGNYGYTF TGTGCCAGCAGCCAAGATCAGGCAGGCAACTATGGCTACACCTTC
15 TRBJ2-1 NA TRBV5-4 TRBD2 CASSGVEAGVGEQFF TGTGCCAGCAGCGGGGTGGAAGCGGGAGTCGGCGAGCAGTTCTTC
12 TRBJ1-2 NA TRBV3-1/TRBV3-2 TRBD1 CASSSGGRGYTF TGTGCCAGCAGCTCAGGGGGACGGGGCTACACCTTC
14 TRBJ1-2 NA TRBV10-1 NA CASSESRTADGYTF TGCGCCAGCAGTGAAAGCCGGACAGCAGATGGCTACACCTTC
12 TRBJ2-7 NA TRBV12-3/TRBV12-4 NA CASGRGFNEQYF TGTGCCAGCGGGAGAGGATTCAACGAGCAGTACTTC
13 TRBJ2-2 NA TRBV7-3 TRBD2 CASRTSGTGELFF TGTGCCAGCAGGACTAGCGGCACCGGGGAGCTGTTTTTT
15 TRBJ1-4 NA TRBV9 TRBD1 CASSGAGTAHEKLFF TGTGCCAGCAGCGGCGCCGGGACAGCCCATGAAAAACTGTTTTTT
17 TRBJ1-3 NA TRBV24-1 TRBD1 CATSEPRQGKWGNTIYF TGTGCCACCAGTGAGCCCAGACAGGGCAAATGGGGAAACACCATATATTTT
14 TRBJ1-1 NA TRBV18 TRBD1 CASSPRTGNTEAFF TGTGCCAGCTCACCACGGACAGGTAACACTGAAGCTTTCTTT
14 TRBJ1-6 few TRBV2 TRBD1 CASSESRGRSPLHF TGTGCCAGCAGTGAGAGTAGGGGGCGGTCACCCCTCCACTTT
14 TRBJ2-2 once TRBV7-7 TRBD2 CATRGLADTGELFF TGTGCCACCAGGGGACTAGCTGACACCGGGGAGCTGTTTTTT
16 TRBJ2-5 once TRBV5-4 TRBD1 CASRRGGTGRSETQYF TGTGCCAGCAGAAGGGGGGGGACAGGGCGATCAGAGACCCAGTACTTC
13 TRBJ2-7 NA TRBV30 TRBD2 CAWNPGRGWEQYF TGTGCCTGGAACCCTGGGAGGGGCTGGGAGCAGTACTTC
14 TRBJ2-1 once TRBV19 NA CASSIGQGRDEQFF TGTGCCAGTAGTATAGGGCAGGGCCGGGATGAGCAGTTCTTC
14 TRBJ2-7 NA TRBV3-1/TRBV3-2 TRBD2 CASSRLAGEGEQYF TGTGCCAGCAGCCGCTTAGCGGGAGAGGGAGAGCAGTACTTC
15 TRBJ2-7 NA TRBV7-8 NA CASSPPSLGAGEQYF TGTGCCAGCAGCCCCCCTTCTTTGGGGGCGGGCGAGCAGTACTTC
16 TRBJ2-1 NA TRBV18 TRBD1 CASSPPTGGSYNEQFF TGTGCCAGCTCACCGCCGACAGGGGGGTCCTACAATGAGCAGTTCTTC
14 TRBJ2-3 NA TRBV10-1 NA CASSRDFAQVTQYF TGCGCCAGCAGCCGGGACTTCGCCCAAGTTACGCAGTATTTT
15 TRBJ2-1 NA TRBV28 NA CASSPRDLFRNEQFF TGTGCCAGCAGTCCTAGGGACTTATTTAGGAATGAGCAGTTCTTC